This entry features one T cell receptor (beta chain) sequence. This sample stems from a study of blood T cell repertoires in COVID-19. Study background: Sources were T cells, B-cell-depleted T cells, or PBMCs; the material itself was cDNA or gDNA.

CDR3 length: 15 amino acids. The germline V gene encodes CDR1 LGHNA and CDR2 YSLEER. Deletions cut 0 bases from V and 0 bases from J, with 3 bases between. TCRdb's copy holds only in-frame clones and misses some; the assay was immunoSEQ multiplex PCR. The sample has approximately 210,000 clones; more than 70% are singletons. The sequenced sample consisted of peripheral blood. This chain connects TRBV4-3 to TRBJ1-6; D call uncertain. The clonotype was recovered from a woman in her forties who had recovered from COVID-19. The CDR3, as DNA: TGCGCCAGCAGCCAAGATAGCTCCTATAATTCACCCCTCCACTTT. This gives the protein CASSQDSSYNSPLHF.